Listed here are 2 T cell receptor beta chains from one sample, sequenced in a study of blood T cell repertoires in COVID-19 (dated by TCRdb to about 2020). Library construction relied on the immunoSEQ multiplex PCR assay. This immuneACCESS table, as held by TCRdb, lists in-frame sequences with V and J called but not all clones. Of the missing ones, under half trace to an unresolved V gene in checked studies; the others have no known cause. The sample table holds roughly 150,000 clones, of which approximately 86% were seen once. The top ten constitute approximately 8.2% of the sample. The sequenced sample was peripheral blood. The receptors shown here come from a woman older than 75 with COVID-19, enrolled during active disease.

The chain uses TRBV7-9 and TRBJ1-6; D call uncertain. V lost 5 bases and J lost 2, with 19 bases in between. The CDR3 has 18 residues. Germline assignment: CDR1 SEHNR and CDR2 FQNEAQ (reference sequence). CDR3: CASSQKGGVGPYNSPLHF. In DNA, the CDR3 is TGTGCCAGCAGCCAGAAGGGAGGAGTTGGTCCCTATAATTCACCCCTCCACTTT.

The chain has TRBV28 and TRBJ1-1; TRBD1 aligns across 8 bases. Losses at the gene ends were 8 bases for V and 5 bases for J; bases not matched to a gene: 10. The CDR3 covers 14 residues. Per germline, CDR1 MDHEN and CDR2 SYDVKM. The chain's CDR3 is CASLPAGGGTEAFF. CDR3 coding DNA: TGTGCCAGCCTCCCGGCAGGGGGCGGAACTGAAGCTTTCTTT.